The 16 T cell receptor beta chains below come from one sample, sequenced in a study of blood T cell repertoires in COVID-19 (dated by TCRdb to the early 2020s). Libraries were prepared through the immunoSEQ multiplex PCR assay. The immuneACCESS repertoire file appears here via TCRdb, limited to in-frame rearrangements. These files lack a portion of the clones; in checked studies, under half of the deficit traces to unresolved V genes, and the cause of the others is not known. A total of 90,000 to 120,000 clones appear in this sample, 88% of them only once. The ten largest clones capture around 7% of the sample. The sequenced sample was peripheral blood. The receptors were gathered from a man aged 50 to 60 with active or convalescent COVID-19.

CDR3 amino acids: CASSATGGDYGYTF. The CDR3 nucleotides read TGTGCCAGCAGCGCGACAGGGGGCGACTATGGCTACACCTTC. The chain is built from TRBV5-6 and TRBJ1-2, with TRBD1 matching over 10 bases. With V trimmed by 4 bases and J by 3 bases, 3 bases remained unmatched. From germline, CDR1 is SGHDT and CDR2 YYEEEE. This CDR3 contains 14 residues.

The chain employs TRBV5-6 and TRBJ1-2; 7 positions match TRBD1. Germline CDR1 SGHDT, CDR2 YYEEEE. After removal of 4 bases from V and 4 bases from J, the junction contained 7 bases not matched to a gene. The CDR3 covers 14 residues. This CDR3 is CASSLTTGAYGYTF. CDR3 bases: TGTGCCAGCAGCCTTACAACAGGGGCCTATGGCTACACCTTC.

This clone was recorded once. The rearrangement uses TRBV4-2 and TRBJ1-2; 9 bases are a match to TRBD1. Germline assignment: CDR1 LGHNA and CDR2 YNFKEQ. Unmatched junction bases numbered 9, after V lost 0 bases and J lost 4 bases. CDR3 length: 17 amino acids. CDR3 amino acids: CASSQEGTGTKSYGYTF. CDR3 coding DNA: TGTGCCAGCAGCCAAGAAGGGACAGGGACTAAATCCTATGGCTACACCTTC.

The genes are TRBV12-5 and TRBJ2-1; 7 bases agree with TRBD2. Germline loops: CDR1 LGHNT, CDR2 FRNRAP. V shed 6 bases, J shed 1 base, and the junction held 9 bases outside the gene matches. This CDR3 comprises 16 residues. The chain's CDR3 is CASGLRAGVSYNEQFF. The CDR3, as DNA: TGTGCTAGTGGCCTCCGGGCGGGAGTTTCCTACAATGAGCAGTTCTTC.

The V and J genes are TRBV19 and TRBJ2-2; tentatively, D is TRBD2 (7 bases). V was trimmed by 0 bases and J by 2 bases, leaving 13 bases between them. The germline V gene encodes CDR1 LNHDA and CDR2 SQIVND (reference sequence). The CDR3 runs to 17 residues. Here the CDR3 DNA reads TGTGCCAGTAGTATAGAGGGGGCGGGAGTCAACACCGGGGAGCTGTTTTTT. Protein: CASSIEGAGVNTGELFF.

The J gene is TRBJ2-7, the V gene TRBV11-3, with D perhaps TRBD1 (5 bases). Germline CDR1 reads SGHNT; CDR2 reads YENEEA. The CDR3 is made up of 13 amino acids. Trimming took off 0 bases at V and 9 bases at J, with 12 bases between the two ends. The CDR3 is CASSLDREGRQYF. The CDR3 bases are TGTGCCAGCAGCTTAGACAGGGAAGGTAGGCAGTACTTC.

The rearrangement links TRBV18 to TRBJ2-7, with 9 bases that match TRBD1. The CDR3 runs to 14 residues. Per germline, CDR1 KGHSH and CDR2 LQKENI. The V gene end was trimmed by 6 bases and the J gene end by 4 bases; junction bases not matched to a gene: 7. In nucleotides, the CDR3 is TGTGCCAGCTCCGAGGGACAGGGCCATTACGAGCAGTACTTC. Its translation: CASSEGQGHYEQYF.

The gene calls are TRBV18 and TRBJ1-1, with D maybe TRBD1 (5 bases). Trimming pared 0 bases from V and 0 bases from J, leaving 14 bases between. Germline V CDR1 and CDR2: KGHSH, LQKENI. The CDR3 consists of 17 residues. CDR3: CASSPPLQAGMNTEAFF. CDR3 in DNA: TGTGCCAGCTCACCACCATTACAGGCAGGCATGAACACTGAAGCTTTCTTT.

The chain is built from TRBV6-5 and TRBJ2-5, with 8 bases matching TRBD2. The ends lost 4 bases at V and 3 bases at J; junction bases unmatched: 7. Germline assignment: CDR1 MNHEY and CDR2 SVGAGI. The CDR3 has 15 amino acids. CDR3 DNA sequence: TGTGCCAGCAGTTCCTTAACTAGCGGAAAAGAGACCCAGTACTTC. Translation: CASSSLTSGKETQYF.

The chain employs TRBV24-1 and TRBJ1-5; no firm D call. Germline V gene data show CDR1 as KGHDR and CDR2 as SFDVKD. With 4 bases removed from V and 5 bases from J, the gap between germline ends came to 5 bases. This CDR3 spans 12 amino acids. The CDR3 loop is CATSEGDQPQHF. The CDR3 nucleotides are TGTGCCACCAGTGAGGGCGATCAGCCCCAGCATTTT.

The chain employs TRBV18 and TRBJ2-4; TRBD1 matches at 9 bases. The CDR3 runs to 16 residues. V was pared by 2 bases and J by 7 bases, with 9 bases of the junction left unmatched. Germline assignment: CDR1 KGHSH and CDR2 LQKENI. The DNA of the CDR3 is TGTGCCAGCTCACCAAAAACAGGGGGCGTTGGCAACATTCAGTACTTC. Translating it yields CASSPKTGGVGNIQYF.

The chain links TRBV7-2 to TRBJ1-6, with D tentatively TRBD1 (6 bases). The V and J ends lost 1 base and 7 bases respectively, with 8 bases between them. The germline gives CDR1 SGHTA, CDR2 FQGNSA. The CDR3 totals 14 residues. The CDR3 spells CASSLDRVNSPLHF. The CDR3 DNA follows: TGTGCCAGCAGCTTAGACAGGGTAAATTCACCCCTCCACTTT.

CDR3 sequence reads: CASSLRTGITDTQYF. The CDR3 nucleotides are TGTGCCAGCAGTTTGAGGACAGGGATCACAGATACGCAGTATTTT. This rearrangement joins TRBV27 to TRBJ2-3, with 8 bases lining up with TRBD1. Losses at the gene ends were 3 bases for V and 2 bases for J; bases not matched to a gene: 4. Germline loops: CDR1 MNHEY, CDR2 SMNVEV (reference sequence). CDR3 size: 15 residues.

The J gene is TRBJ2-7, the V gene TRBV27, with a tentative D call TRBD1 (6 bases). The germline CDR1 and CDR2 sequences are MNHEY and SMNVEV (reference sequence). The CDR3 is 13 residues long. V was pared by 6 bases and J by 5 bases, with 14 bases between. In DNA, the CDR3 is TGTGCCAGCAGGTTGACAGGTGGCAACGAGCAGTACTTC. This codes for CASRLTGGNEQYF.

The V call is TRBV5-1, the J call TRBJ2-3, with 10 positions matching TRBD1. The V segment lost 4 bases and the J segment 1 base; nucleotides outside the gene matches: 3. CDR1 is SGHRS and CDR2 is YFSETQ in the germline V gene. The CDR3 length is 15 residues. Here the CDR3 DNA reads TGCGCCAGCAGCATCGGACAGGGGGGCACAGATACGCAGTATTTT. Translating it yields CASSIGQGGTDTQYF.

The chain links TRBV2 to TRBJ2-2; 12 bases agree with TRBD1. CDR3 length equals 15 residues. J lost 5 bases, V lost 5 bases, and 3 bases had no gene match. Germline CDR1 SNHLY, CDR2 FYNNEI. The CDR3 nucleotides are TGTGCCAGCAGTTGGGACAGGGGGCCTACCGGGGAGCTGTTTTTT. Amino acids: CASSWDRGPTGELFF.